This T cell receptor (beta chain) was profiled in a study of blood T cell repertoires in COVID-19. At the level of the study: Samples representing acute and convalescent COVID-19 were sourced from the United States, Italy and Spain.

Membership in each cohort depended on participant-reported clinical history. Two negative PCRs, clearance, or symptom resolution had been documented for recovered Cohort 3 donors. The assay was immunoSEQ multiplex PCR, and TCRdb's table has in-frame clones only and misses some. Here the sample spans more than 350,000 clones, just under 90% being singletons. The sample was PBMCs or T cells enriched from blood (not recorded which). This TCR was recovered from a woman aged 50 to 65 who had recovered from COVID-19.

This chain's CDR3 is CASSDYPGQGVYEQYF. The DNA for the CDR3 is TGTGCCAGCAGTGACTATCCGGGACAGGGGGTTTACGAGCAGTACTTC. The chain links TRBV6-1 to TRBJ2-7; 11 bases match TRBD1. There are 16 residues in the CDR3. V dropped 3 bases and J dropped 4; count of bases not matched to a gene: 8. Germline loops: CDR1 MNHNS, CDR2 SASEGT.